This record covers a single T cell receptor beta chain. The antigen is undetermined. The assay was immunoSEQ multiplex PCR, and TCRdb's table has in-frame clones only and misses some. The sample includes some 49,000 clones, approximately 81% of them seen just once. The record originates from a study of OX40 agonist ivuxolimab in advanced cancers. Study-wide results and caveats: Normalized T-cell clonal expansion was also low in a subset of nonresponders.

There are 11 residues in the CDR3. The germline V gene encodes CDR1 MNHNY and CDR2 SVGAGI (reference sequence). V gave up 0 bases and J gave up 9 bases, with 5 bases separating them. Sample: CD4+ or CD8+ T cells sorted from blood, taken in a trial of the OX40 agonist ivuxolimab. The TCR was taken from an adult with an advanced solid tumor such as melanoma, head and neck, liver or kidney cancer. J is TRBJ1-2 and V is TRBV6-6; D remains ambiguous. CDR3 in amino acids: CASSYSGSYTF. Written as DNA, the CDR3 is TGTGCCAGCAGTTACTCAGGGAGCTACACCTTC.